This record covers a single T cell receptor (beta chain). These data belong to a study of blood T cell repertoires in COVID-19. The length of the CDR3 is 11 residues. V lost 0 bases, J lost 7 bases, and 6 bases lay in between. Germline lookup yields CDR1 DFQATT and CDR2 SNEGSKA (reference sequence). Under the authors' procedure: Reference gene primer amplification gave nucleated cell count estimates. Sequenced by immunoSEQ multiplex PCR; TCRdb stores in-frame clones only, minus some. That table furnishes V, J and clone size, whereas the DNA furnished D and trimming. The data contain tens of thousands of clones, about 90% of them singletons. A Seattle source enrolled patients during active infection and followed them longitudinally.

Sequenced sample: peripheral blood. This clonotype was obtained from a man aged 45-60 years with COVID-19, enrolled during active disease. The chain uses TRBV20-1 and TRBJ1-2; D gene unclear. CDR3 sequence (DNA): TGCAGTGCTAGAGAGGCGGGTGGCTACACCTTC. It specifies CSAREAGGYTF.